This entry lists 16 T cell receptor beta chains sequenced from one sample in a study of tumor-infiltrating lymphocytes in primary liver carcinoma. Unsorted whole blood supplied the RNA, and germline DNA was extracted too. Starting from 500 ng of total RNA, TCR beta cDNA was produced with a primer in the constant region. Amplification in three nested multiplex PCR rounds with slightly modified ARM-PCR gave rise to TCR beta libraries. PCR rounds one and two used TRBV1-TRBV30 forward primers with a C-beta reverse primer for approximately 10 cycles each. Each CDR3 protein gets one entry after TCRdb re-called the multiplex PCR reads with MiXCR. This table has some 190,000 distinct CDR3 sequences, about 60% appearing once. The sequenced material came from peripheral blood. These receptors all stem from a middle-aged man with primary liver carcinoma and hepatitis B virus infection.

V gene TRBV6-5 combines with J gene TRBJ2-7; D unclear. This CDR3 is 13 amino acids long. V gave up 5 bases and J gave up 3 bases, with 11 bases separating them. Germline CDR1 is MNHEY and CDR2 is SVGAGI. CDR3 in DNA: TGTGCCAGCAGTAAAGACGGATACTACGAGCAGTACTTC. This codes for CASSKDGYYEQYF.

Regarding this clonotype: The junction and the germline gene differ at one end; a read error may be behind it. The chain joins TRBV6-5 to TRBJ1-2, with a possible D match to TRBD1 (5 bases). This CDR3 comprises 14 residues. CDR1 is MNHEY, CDR2 SVGAGI, per germline. CDR3 protein: CASSYGGVAYSYTF. The CDR3, as DNA: TGTGCCAGCAGTTATGGGGGGGTAGCCTATAGCTACACCTTC.

The rearrangement links TRBV5-6 to TRBJ1-2; the D gene is possibly TRBD1 (5 bases). CDR3 length: 15 residues. The V gene's germline CDR1 is SGHDT and CDR2 YYEEEE. V gave up 1 base and J gave up 0 bases, with 10 bases separating them. In DNA, the CDR3 is TGTGCCAGCAGCTTGCCGGGGCCTTCTAACTATGGCTACACCTTC. It translates to CASSLPGPSNYGYTF.

This clonotype was found many times. The chain employs TRBV6-2 or TRBV6-3 and TRBJ1-1; D is undetermined. Trimming left V 4 bases short and J 8 bases short, with 17 bases between. CDR1 is MNHEY, CDR2 SVGEGT, per germline. The length of the CDR3 is 14 residues. CDR3 sequence: CASSSVHRGLEAFF. As DNA, the CDR3 is TGTGCCAGCAGTTCGGTGCACCGAGGGCTAGAAGCTTTCTTT.

With regard to this clonotype: Relative to the germline gene, one junction end is altered; a read error may explain this. This chain connects TRBV11-2 to TRBJ1-1; D is undetermined. Germline-derived CDR1 and CDR2 are SGHAT and FQNNGV. The CDR3 is 16 residues long. CDR3 sequence: CAGSFDLGGRVAEAFF. CDR3 in DNA: TGTGCCGGCAGTTTCGATTTGGGAGGAAGAGTCGCTGAAGCTTTCTTT.

The V gene is TRBV5-4, the J gene TRBJ2-1; TRBD1 matches at 9 bases. Germline V lookup: CDR1 SGHNT, CDR2 YYREEE (reference sequence). The CDR3 runs to 14 residues. The V segment lost 7 bases and the J segment 5 bases; nucleotides outside the gene matches: 7. CDR3 nucleotides: TGTGCCAGCGGCTCATGGACAGGGGACAATGAGCAGTTCTTC. It codes for CASGSWTGDNEQFF.

As for this clonotype: One end of the junction does not line up with germline, which may come from a read error. This chain links TRBV6-5 with TRBJ1-1, with 11 bases fitting TRBD1. This CDR3 comprises 15 residues. CDR1 and CDR2 (germline): MNHEY, SVGAGI. CDR3 bases: TGTGCGAGCAGTTACTGGACAGGGGGCCAAACTGAAGCTTTCTTT. This encodes CASSYWTGGQTEAFF.

In its sample, this clonotype was seen once. One junction end does not reproduce the germline sequence, and a read error may be involved. This rearrangement joins TRBV11-1 to TRBJ2-1, with 11 nucleotides matching TRBD2. Germline lookup yields CDR1 SGHAT and CDR2 FQDESV (reference sequence). The CDR3 length is 16 residues. CDR3 protein: CANSSTGTSGFDEQFF. The CDR3 DNA reads as TGTGCCAACAGCTCCACCGGGACTAGCGGTTTTGATGAGCAGTTCTTC.

This clonotype was seen repeatedly, ten times or more. The rearrangement links TRBV11-2 to TRBJ2-7; the D is unclear. Germline CDR1 SGHAT, CDR2 FQNNGV. Trimming left V 4 bases short and J 3 bases short, with 7 bases between. There are 12 residues in the CDR3. CDR3 residues: CASSSTYYEQYF. CDR3 DNA: TGTGCCAGCAGCTCAACCTACTACGAGCAGTACTTC. The full variable domain, completed using reference TRBV11-2 and TRBJ2-7, is EAGVAQSPRYKIIEKRQSVAFWCNPISGHATLYWYQQILGQGPKLLIQFQNNGVVDDSQLPKDRFSAERLKGVDSTLKIQPAKLEDSAVYLCASSSTYYEQYFGPGTRLTVT.

The chain combines TRBV19 with TRBJ2-3; D call uncertain. Germline V CDR1 and CDR2: LNHDA, SQIVND (reference sequence). V was shortened by 4 bases and J by 2 bases, with 10 bases between the two germline ends. This CDR3 is 14 amino acids long. CDR3 DNA: TGTGCCAGTAGTACAGATGGTTTCACAGATACGCAGTATTTT. Amino acid sequence: CASSTDGFTDTQYF.

The chain couples TRBV24-1 to TRBJ2-1, with D hard to call. Germline lookup yields CDR1 KGHDR and CDR2 SFDVKD. This CDR3 spans 15 amino acids. Trimming pared 3 bases from V and 5 bases from J, leaving 13 bases between. The CDR3 sequence: CATSDALLTHNEQFF. The CDR3 DNA follows: TGTGCCACCAGTGATGCCCTACTAACGCACAATGAGCAGTTCTTC.

A remark on this clonotype: A much larger clone is a single base away; this may be a read error. CDR3 DNA: TGTGCCAGCAGCTTCCCGGGACTAGCGGGAAGGGAGACCTGGGAGCTGTTTTTT. Its protein is CASSFPGLAGRETWELFF. The rearrangement joins TRBV11-2 to TRBJ2-2, with 13 bases matching TRBD2. V was pared by 3 bases and J by 9 bases, with 13 bases of the junction left unmatched. The CDR3 contains 18 residues. In germline, CDR1 is SGHAT, CDR2 FQNNGV.

Details on this clonotype: The conserved phenylalanine or tryptophan normally closing the CDR3 is absent here, so this likely arose from a read error. This chain uses TRBV6-6 with TRBJ2-7; 16 bases map to TRBD2. The CDR3 is 17 residues long. Germline V gives CDR1 MNHNY, CDR2 SVGAGI (reference sequence). The CDR3 DNA follows: TGTGCTAGCAGTTCATCGGGACTAGCGGGAGGGCCGGGCGAGCAGTACTCC. Protein product: CASSSSGLAGGPGEQYS.

J is TRBJ2-1 and V is TRBV13; 8 bases are shared with TRBD2. V shed 0 bases, J shed 6 bases, and the junction held 7 bases outside the gene matches. The CDR3 contains 16 residues. The germline V gene encodes CDR1 PRHDT and CDR2 FYEKMQ (reference sequence). The CDR3 DNA sequence: TGTGCCAGCAGCTTAGGCGTAAGCGGGAGACCCAATGAGCAGTTCTTC. Its translation: CASSLGVSGRPNEQFF.

In its sample, this clonotype was seen a few times. The chain links TRBV5-4 to TRBJ1-2; D is ambiguous. This CDR3 is 13 amino acids long. V shed 4 bases and J shed 6 bases, with 13 bases lying between them. The germline V gene encodes CDR1 SGHNT and CDR2 YYREEE (reference sequence). The CDR3 region has the DNA TGTGCCAGCAGCCTGAACGTCGGAAATGGCTACACCTTC. Translation: CASSLNVGNGYTF.

This clonotype was picked up a small number of times. The chain recombines TRBV6-2 or TRBV6-3 with TRBJ2-2; D remains unclear. CDR1 is MNHEY, CDR2 SVGEGT, per germline. The CDR3 is 12 residues long. V was trimmed by 6 bases and J by 8 bases, leaving 10 bases between them. CDR3 amino acids: CASSPVQGELFF. CDR3 nucleotides: TGTGCCAGCAGCCCGGTTCAGGGGGAGCTGTTTTTT.